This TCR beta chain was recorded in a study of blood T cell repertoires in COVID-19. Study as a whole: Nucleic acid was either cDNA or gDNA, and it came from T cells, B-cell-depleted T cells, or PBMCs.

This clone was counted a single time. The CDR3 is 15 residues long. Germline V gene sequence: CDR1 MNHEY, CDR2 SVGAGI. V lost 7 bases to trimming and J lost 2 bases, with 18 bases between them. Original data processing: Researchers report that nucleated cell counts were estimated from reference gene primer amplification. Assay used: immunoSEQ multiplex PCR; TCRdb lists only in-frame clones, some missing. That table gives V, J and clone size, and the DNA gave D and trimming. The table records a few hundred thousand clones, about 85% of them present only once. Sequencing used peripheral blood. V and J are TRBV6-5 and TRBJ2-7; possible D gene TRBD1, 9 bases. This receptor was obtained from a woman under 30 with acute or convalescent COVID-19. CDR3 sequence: CASTAGGQGTYEQYF. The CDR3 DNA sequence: TGTGCCAGCACCGCGGGAGGACAGGGGACCTACGAGCAGTACTTC.